The sequence of this TCR beta chain was determined in a study of tumor-infiltrating lymphocytes in primary liver carcinoma. The V gene's germline CDR1 is MNHNS and CDR2 SASEGT. There are 18 residues in the CDR3. The ends lost 6 bases at V and 0 bases at J; junction bases unmatched: 11. Starting from 450 to 500 ng of total RNA, TCR beta cDNA was produced with a primer in the constant region. What produced the TCR beta libraries was three nested multiplex PCR rounds using slightly modified ARM-PCR. Each of the first two PCR rounds ran approximately 10 cycles with TRBV1-TRBV30 forward and C-beta reverse primers. TCRdb passed the multiplex PCR reads through MiXCR, listing each CDR3 protein once. The table has under 130,000 distinct CDR3 sequences, roughly 80% seen once. Between about 18 and 33 mg of unsorted bulk tissue served as the source from which RNA and DNA were co-extracted. Every patient in the cohort had a primary liver carcinoma. That carcinoma was treated by surgical resection.

The chain carries TRBV6-1 and TRBJ2-6; 7 positions match TRBD1. The sequence came from a middle-aged man with primary liver carcinoma and hepatitis B virus infection. Sequencing was done on a sample of liver tumor tissue from sampling region 3. Subset described: tumor region T3, left-lateral pole. This chain's CDR3 is CASRPLRGGPSGANVLTF. The CDR3 bases are TGTGCCAGCAGACCTCTTAGAGGGGGCCCCTCTGGGGCCAACGTCCTGACTTTC.